The 4 T cell receptor beta chains presented below share a single source sample, sequenced in a study of PD-L1 blockade in urothelial cancer. The time point was: pretreatment peripheral blood. Assay: immunoSEQ multiplex PCR; the TCRdb copy retains only in-frame clones and omits some. This sample has tens of thousands of clones, with about 85% found just once. The starting material was PBMCs, obtained around atezolizumab (anti-PD-L1) treatment. The source of these receptors is a man aged 55-75 years with urothelial cancer.

In DNA, the CDR3 is TGTGCCTCGGGGACAGATCTCTCTGGGGCCAACGTCCTGACTTTC. Translation gives CASGTDLSGANVLTF. The rearrangement links TRBV30 to TRBJ2-6, with 7 bases lining up with TRBD1. The J segment lost 0 bases and the V segment lost 7 bases, leaving 6 bases of the junction unmatched. The CDR3 length is 15 residues. CDR1 and CDR2 (germline): GTSNPN, SVGIG (reference sequence).

V usage is TRBV5-1 and J usage is TRBJ1-2, with a weak D call TRBD1 (6 bases). The CDR3 loop spans 15 amino acids. Germline assignment: CDR1 SGHRS and CDR2 YFSETQ. Deletions cut 4 bases from V and 0 bases from J, with 13 bases between. The CDR3: CASSHNRETNYGYTF. DNA for the CDR3: TGCGCCAGCAGCCATAACAGGGAGACTAACTATGGCTACACCTTC.

V and J are TRBV7-8 and TRBJ1-1, with D possibly being TRBD1 (6 bases). V lost 5 bases, J lost 3 bases, and 16 bases lay in between. The CDR3 has 15 amino acids. Germline loops: CDR1 SGHVS, CDR2 FQNEAQ. This CDR3 reads CASSHRTGIYTEAFF. CDR3 coding DNA: TGTGCCAGCAGCCACCGAACAGGGATCTACACTGAAGCTTTCTTT.

In DNA, the CDR3 is TGCGCCAGCAGCCAAGGGGGAGGGTTTGGCTATGGCTACACCTTC. Residues: CASSQGGGFGYGYTF. The genes are TRBV4-3 and TRBJ1-2; D is uncertain. The CDR3 extends over 15 amino acids. V dropped 1 base and J dropped 4 bases, with 13 bases sitting between them. Germline V gives CDR1 LGHNA, CDR2 YSLEER.